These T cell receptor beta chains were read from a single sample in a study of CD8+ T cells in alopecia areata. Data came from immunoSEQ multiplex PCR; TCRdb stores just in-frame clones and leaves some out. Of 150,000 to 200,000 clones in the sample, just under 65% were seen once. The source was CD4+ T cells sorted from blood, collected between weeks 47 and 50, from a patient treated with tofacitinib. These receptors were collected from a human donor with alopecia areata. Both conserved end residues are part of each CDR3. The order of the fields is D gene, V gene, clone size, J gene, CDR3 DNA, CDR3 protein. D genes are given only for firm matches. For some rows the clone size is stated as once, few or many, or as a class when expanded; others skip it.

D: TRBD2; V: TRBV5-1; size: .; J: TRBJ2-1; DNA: TGCGCCAGCAGCACCCGACTAGCGGGGGCTCGCAATGAGCAGTTCTTC; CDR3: CASSTRLAGARNEQFF
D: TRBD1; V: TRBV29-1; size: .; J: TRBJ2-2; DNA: TGCAGCGTTGGAGGACAGGGCTTTAGTTCCGGGGAGCTGTTTTTT; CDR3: CSVGGQGFSSGELFF
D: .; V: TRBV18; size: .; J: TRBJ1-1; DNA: TGTGCCAGCTCACCAAGTAGCATACTTGAAGCTTTCTTT; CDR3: CASSPSSILEAFF
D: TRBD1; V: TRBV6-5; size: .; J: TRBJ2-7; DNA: TGTGCCAGCAGTTACTCCCCGGACAGGTTGGGCTACGAGCAGTACTTC; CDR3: CASSYSPDRLGYEQYF
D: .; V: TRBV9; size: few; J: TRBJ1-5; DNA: TGTGCCAGCAGCGTAGGGGGGGAACAGCCCCAGCATTTT; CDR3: CASSVGGEQPQHF
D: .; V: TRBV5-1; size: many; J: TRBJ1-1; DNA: TGCGCCAGCAGCTTTCAGGGAAATACTGAAGCTTTCTTT; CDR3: CASSFQGNTEAFF
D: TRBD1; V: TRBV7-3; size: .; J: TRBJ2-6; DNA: TGTGCCAGCAGCTTAAGGCCCCCGGGACAGGGTGTCTCTGGGGCCAACGTCCTGACTTTC; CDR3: CASSLRPPGQGVSGANVLTF
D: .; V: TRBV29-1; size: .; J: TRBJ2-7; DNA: TGCAGCGTCGTTACGACAGTCACCTACGAGCAGTACTTC; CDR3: CSVVTTVTYEQYF
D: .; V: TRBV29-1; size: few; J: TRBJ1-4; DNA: TGCAGCGTTACCAGCGGTGAAAAACTGTTTTTT; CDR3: CSVTSGEKLFF
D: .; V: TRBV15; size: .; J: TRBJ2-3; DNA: TGTGCCACCAGCAGAGATTCTGGGCGGGAAAGGGATACGCAGTATTTT; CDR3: CATSRDSGRERDTQYF
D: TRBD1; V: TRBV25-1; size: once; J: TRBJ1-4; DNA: TGTGCCAGCAGTGAAGGGGGACAGTTTAATGAAAAACTGTTTTTT; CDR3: CASSEGGQFNEKLFF
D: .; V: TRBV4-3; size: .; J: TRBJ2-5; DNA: TGCGCCAGCAGCCAAGCCACGGGGGGCAGAGAGACCCAGTACTTC; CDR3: CASSQATGGRETQYF
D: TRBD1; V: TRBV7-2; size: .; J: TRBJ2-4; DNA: TGTGCCAGCAGCCCACGACAGGGGGCGGCCAAAAACATTCAGTACTTC; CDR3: CASSPRQGAAKNIQYF
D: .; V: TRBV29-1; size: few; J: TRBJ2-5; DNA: TGCAGCGTTGACCCCCGAGGTACCCAGTACTTC; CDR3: CSVDPRGTQYF
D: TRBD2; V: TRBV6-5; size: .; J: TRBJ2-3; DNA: TGTGCCAGCAGTTCTGGACTAGCGGGGGGAACAGATACGCAGTATTTT; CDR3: CASSSGLAGGTDTQYF
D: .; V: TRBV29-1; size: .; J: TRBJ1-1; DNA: TGCAGCGTGGGGAGGGGCGCCCCAGAAGCTTTCTTT; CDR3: CSVGRGAPEAFF
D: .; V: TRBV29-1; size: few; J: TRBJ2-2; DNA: TGCAGCGTTGAAGTCTCAGGGTTCGGGGAGCTGTTTTTT; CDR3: CSVEVSGFGELFF
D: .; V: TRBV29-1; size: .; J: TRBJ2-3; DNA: TGCAGCGTACCGGTGGGGGGGCTATCGGCAGATACGCAGTATTTT; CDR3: CSVPVGGLSADTQYF
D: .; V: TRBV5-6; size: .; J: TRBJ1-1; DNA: TGTGCCAGCAGCCCGCCGGTTACGAACACTGAAGCTTTCTTT; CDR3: CASSPPVTNTEAFF
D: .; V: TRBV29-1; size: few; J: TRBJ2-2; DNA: TGCAGCGCGGGGACGGCGAACACCGGGGAGCTGTTTTTT; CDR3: CSAGTANTGELFF
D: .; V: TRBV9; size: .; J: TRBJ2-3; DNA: TGTGCCAGCAGCGCCGGACTGAGCACAGATACGCAGTATTTT; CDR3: CASSAGLSTDTQYF
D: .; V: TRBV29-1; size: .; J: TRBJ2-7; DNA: TGCAGCGTTGAACTGGGGGTCTACGAGCAGTACTTC; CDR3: CSVELGVYEQYF
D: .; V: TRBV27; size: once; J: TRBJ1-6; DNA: TGTGCCAGCAGTTTGAGGGGGGTAATTAATTCACCCCTCCACTTT; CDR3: CASSLRGVINSPLHF
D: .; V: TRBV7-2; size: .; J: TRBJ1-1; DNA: TGTGCCAGCAGCTTAGGGGGGATCCTGAACACTGAAGCTTTCTTT; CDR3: CASSLGGILNTEAFF
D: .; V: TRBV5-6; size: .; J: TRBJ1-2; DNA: TGTGCCAGCGTAGCGGCAGGGGAGTACTATGGCTACACCTTC; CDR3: CASVAAGEYYGYTF
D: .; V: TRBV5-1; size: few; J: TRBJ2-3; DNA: TGCGCCAGCACCCTTGGGGCAGGGATCACAGATACGCAGTATTTT; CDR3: CASTLGAGITDTQYF
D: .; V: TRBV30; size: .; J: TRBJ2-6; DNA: TGTGCCTGGGGCAGTATACAACCACTCTCTGGGGCCAACGTCCTGACTTTC; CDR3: CAWGSIQPLSGANVLTF
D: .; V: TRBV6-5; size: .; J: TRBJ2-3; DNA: TGTGCCAGCAGTTACTCAAGGGTTGGTGGAGATACGCAGTATTTT; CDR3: CASSYSRVGGDTQYF
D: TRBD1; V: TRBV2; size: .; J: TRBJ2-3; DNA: TGTGCCAGCAGGCCGGGACAGGGGGCGTACACAGATACGCAGTATTTT; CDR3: CASRPGQGAYTDTQYF
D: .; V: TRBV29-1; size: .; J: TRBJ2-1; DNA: TGCAGCGTTGAAGGCCCAGGGGTCCACAATGAGCAGTTCTTC; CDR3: CSVEGPGVHNEQFF
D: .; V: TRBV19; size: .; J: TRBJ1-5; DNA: TGTGCCAGTAGAAGGGCCGAACCTGAGCCCCAGCATTTT; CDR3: CASRRAEPEPQHF
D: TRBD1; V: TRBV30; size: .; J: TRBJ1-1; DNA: TGTGCCTGGAACCGGGACAGGGGGACAGAAGCTTTCTTT; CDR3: CAWNRDRGTEAFF
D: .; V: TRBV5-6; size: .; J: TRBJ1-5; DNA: TGTGCCAGCAGCTTGGGGGGTAGCAATCAGCCCCAGCATTTT; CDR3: CASSLGGSNQPQHF
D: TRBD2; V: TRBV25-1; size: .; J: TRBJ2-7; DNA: TGTGCCAGCAGTGCTTTGGCTAGCGGGGGGATCCACTCCTACGAGCAGTACTTC; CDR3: CASSALASGGIHSYEQYF
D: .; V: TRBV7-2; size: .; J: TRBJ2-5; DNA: TGTGCCAGCACTTATAAAACCGGACAGCGACTACAAGAGACCCAGTACTTC; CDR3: CASTYKTGQRLQETQYF
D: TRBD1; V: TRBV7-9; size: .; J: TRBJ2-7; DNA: TGTGCCAGCAGCTCGCGATCAACAGGGGCCCGCTACGAGCAGTACTTC; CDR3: CASSSRSTGARYEQYF
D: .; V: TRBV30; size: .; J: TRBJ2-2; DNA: TGTGCCTGGAGTGCGTATCCGGCCGGGGAGCTGTTTTTT; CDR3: CAWSAYPAGELFF
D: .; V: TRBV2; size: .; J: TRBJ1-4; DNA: TGTGCCAGCAGCCAGGGGACCAGAACTGAAAAACTGTTTTTT; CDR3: CASSQGTRTEKLFF
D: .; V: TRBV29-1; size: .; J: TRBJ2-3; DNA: TGCAGCGTTGCCAGCCAGGGGGGAGATACGCAGTATTTT; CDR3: CSVASQGGDTQYF
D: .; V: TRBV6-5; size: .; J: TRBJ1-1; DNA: TGTGCCAGCAGTTACGCAGGGGCCCAGAACACTGAAGCTTTCTTT; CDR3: CASSYAGAQNTEAFF
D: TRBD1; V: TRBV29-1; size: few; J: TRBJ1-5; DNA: TGCAGCGTTGCACAGGGGGACAATCAGCCCCAGCATTTT; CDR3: CSVAQGDNQPQHF
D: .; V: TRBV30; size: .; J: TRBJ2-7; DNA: TGTGCCTGGAGTGGATACAGTGGCGCGGGGGAGCAGTACTTC; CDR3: CAWSGYSGAGEQYF
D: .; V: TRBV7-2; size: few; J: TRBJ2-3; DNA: TGTGCCAGCAGCTATTATACGAGGGGCACAGATACGCAGTATTTT; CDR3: CASSYYTRGTDTQYF
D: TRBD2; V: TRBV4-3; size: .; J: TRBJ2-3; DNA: TGCGCCAGCAGTCAAACTCTAGCGGGGGGGCCAGATACGCAGTATTTT; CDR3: CASSQTLAGGPDTQYF
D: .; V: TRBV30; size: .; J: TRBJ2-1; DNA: TGTGCCTGGAGTAGGCAGGGGCGGGATGAGCAGTTCTTC; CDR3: CAWSRQGRDEQFF
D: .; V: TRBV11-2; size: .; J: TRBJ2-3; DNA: TGTGCCAGCAGTTTCACAGATACGCAGTATTTT; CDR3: CASSFTDTQYF
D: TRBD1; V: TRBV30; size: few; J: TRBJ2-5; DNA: TGTGCCTGGAGTGGACAGGGGGAGACCCAGTACTTC; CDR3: CAWSGQGETQYF
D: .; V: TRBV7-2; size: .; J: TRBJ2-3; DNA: TGTGCCAGCAGCTTGGGTATAGGGTTACCAGATACGCAGTATTTT; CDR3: CASSLGIGLPDTQYF
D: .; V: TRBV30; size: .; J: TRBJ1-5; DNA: TGTGCCTGGACCCTACCGGGACTCAATCAGCCCCAGCATTTT; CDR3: CAWTLPGLNQPQHF
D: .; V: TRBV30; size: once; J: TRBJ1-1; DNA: TGTGCCTGGGGTATCAGAAATTCGAAAGAAGCTTTCTTT; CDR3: CAWGIRNSKEAFF
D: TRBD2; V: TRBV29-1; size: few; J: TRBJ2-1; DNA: TGCAGCGTTGGAATCCGTGCCGGGGGGGCTGAGCAGTTCTTC; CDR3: CSVGIRAGGAEQFF